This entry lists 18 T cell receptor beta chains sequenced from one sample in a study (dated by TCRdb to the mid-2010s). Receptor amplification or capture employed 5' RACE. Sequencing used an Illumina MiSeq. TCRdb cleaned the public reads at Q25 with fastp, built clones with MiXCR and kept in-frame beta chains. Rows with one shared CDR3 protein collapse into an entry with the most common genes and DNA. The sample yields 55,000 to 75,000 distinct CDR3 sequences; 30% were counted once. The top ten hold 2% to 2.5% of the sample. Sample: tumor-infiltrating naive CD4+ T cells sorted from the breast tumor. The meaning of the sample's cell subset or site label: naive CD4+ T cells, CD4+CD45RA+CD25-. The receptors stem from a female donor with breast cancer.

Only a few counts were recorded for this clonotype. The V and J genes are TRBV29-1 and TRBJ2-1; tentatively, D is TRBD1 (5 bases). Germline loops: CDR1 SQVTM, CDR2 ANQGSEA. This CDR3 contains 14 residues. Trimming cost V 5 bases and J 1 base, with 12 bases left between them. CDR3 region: CSVLQDPSYNEQFF. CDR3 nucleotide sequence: TGCAGCGTTTTACAGGACCCGTCCTACAATGAGCAGTTCTTC.

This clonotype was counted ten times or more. The CDR3 region has the DNA TGTGCCAGCAGTTATTCAGAGGGTGGAGATGGCTACACCTTC. This sequence encodes CASSYSEGGDGYTF. The gene calls are TRBV6-9 and TRBJ1-2; D call uncertain. Trimming stripped 0 bases from V and 6 bases from J, with 11 bases between. The CDR3 spans 14 residues. The germline V gene encodes CDR1 MNHGY and CDR2 SVAAGI.

In DNA, the CDR3 is TGCGCCAGCAGCACGGCGGTACAGGGGATTGGGCGAATGAACACTGAAGCTTTCTTT. This sequence encodes CASSTAVQGIGRMNTEAFF. The V call is TRBV5-1, the J call TRBJ1-1, with 7 bases fitting TRBD1. Germline V gene lookup returns CDR1 SGHRS and CDR2 YFSETQ. The V gene end was trimmed by 4 bases and the J gene end by 0 bases; junction bases not matched to a gene: 18. The CDR3 spans 19 residues.

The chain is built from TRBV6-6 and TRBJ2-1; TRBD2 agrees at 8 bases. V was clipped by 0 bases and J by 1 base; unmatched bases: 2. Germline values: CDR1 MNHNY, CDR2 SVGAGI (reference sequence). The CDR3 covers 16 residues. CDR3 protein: CASSYSSGSSYNEQFF. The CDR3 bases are TGTGCCAGCAGTTACTCAAGCGGGAGTTCCTACAATGAGCAGTTCTTC.

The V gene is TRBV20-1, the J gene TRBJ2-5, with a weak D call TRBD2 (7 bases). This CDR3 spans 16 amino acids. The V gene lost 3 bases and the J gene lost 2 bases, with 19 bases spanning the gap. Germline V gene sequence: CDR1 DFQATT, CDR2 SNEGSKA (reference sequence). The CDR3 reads CSASPPWGGQQETQYF. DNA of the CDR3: TGCAGTGCTAGCCCACCCTGGGGGGGGCAACAAGAGACCCAGTACTTC.

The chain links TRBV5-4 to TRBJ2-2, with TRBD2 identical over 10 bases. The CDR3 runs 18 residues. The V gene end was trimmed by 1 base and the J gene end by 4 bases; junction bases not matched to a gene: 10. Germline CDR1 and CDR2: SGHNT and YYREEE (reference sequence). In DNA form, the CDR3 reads TGTGCCAGCAGCTTGAGGCTAGCGGGAGTATGGAGCACCGGGGAGCTGTTTTTT. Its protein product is CASSLRLAGVWSTGELFF.

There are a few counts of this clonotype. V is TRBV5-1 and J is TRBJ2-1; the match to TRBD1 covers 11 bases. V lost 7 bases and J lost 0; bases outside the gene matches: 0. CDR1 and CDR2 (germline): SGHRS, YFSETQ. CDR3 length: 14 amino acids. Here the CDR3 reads CASGTGGSYNEQFF. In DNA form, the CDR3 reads TGCGCCAGCGGGACAGGGGGCTCCTACAATGAGCAGTTCTTC.

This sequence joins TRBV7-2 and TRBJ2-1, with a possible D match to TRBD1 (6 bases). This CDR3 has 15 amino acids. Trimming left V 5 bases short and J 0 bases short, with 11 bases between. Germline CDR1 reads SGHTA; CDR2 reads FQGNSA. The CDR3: CASSPGELSYNEQFF. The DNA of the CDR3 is TGTGCCAGCAGCCCAGGGGAACTCTCCTACAATGAGCAGTTCTTC.

The CDR3 bases are TGTGCCAGCAGCCTCCGAGGGTCAGGTGATACTGGTGAGCAGTTCTTC. Its translation is CASSLRGSGDTGEQFF. The chain recombines TRBV3-1 with TRBJ2-1, with TRBD2 as a possible D gene (5 bases). The CDR3 is 16 residues long. Germline CDR1 reads LGHDT; CDR2 reads YNNKEL (reference sequence). V was shortened by 4 bases and J by 9 bases, with 22 bases between the two germline ends.

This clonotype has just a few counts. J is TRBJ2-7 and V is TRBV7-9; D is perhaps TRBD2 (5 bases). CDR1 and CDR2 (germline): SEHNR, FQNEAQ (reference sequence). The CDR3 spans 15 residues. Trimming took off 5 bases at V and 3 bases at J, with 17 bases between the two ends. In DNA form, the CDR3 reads TGTGCCAGCAGCCCCTGGACCCCGGAGGACTACGAGCAGTACTTC. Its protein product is CASSPWTPEDYEQYF.

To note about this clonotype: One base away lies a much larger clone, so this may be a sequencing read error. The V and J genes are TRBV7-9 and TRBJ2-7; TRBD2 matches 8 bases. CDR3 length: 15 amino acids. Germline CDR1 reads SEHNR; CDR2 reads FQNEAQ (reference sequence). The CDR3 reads CVSSPSGSLSYEQYF. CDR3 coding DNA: TGTGTCAGCAGCCCAAGCGGGAGCCTCTCCTACGAGCAGTACTTC.

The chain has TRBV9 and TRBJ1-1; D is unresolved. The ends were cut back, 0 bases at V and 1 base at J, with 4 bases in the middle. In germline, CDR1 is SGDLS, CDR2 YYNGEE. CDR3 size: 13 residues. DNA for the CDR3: TGTGCCAGCAGCGTAGAGTGGAACACTGAAGCTTTCTTT. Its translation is CASSVEWNTEAFF. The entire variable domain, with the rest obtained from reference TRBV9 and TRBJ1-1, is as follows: DSGVTQTPKHLITATGQRVTLRCSPRSGDLSVYWYQQSLDQGLQFLIQYYNGEERAKGNILERFSAQQFPDLHSELNLSSLELGDSALYFCASSVEWNTEAFFGQGTRLTVV.

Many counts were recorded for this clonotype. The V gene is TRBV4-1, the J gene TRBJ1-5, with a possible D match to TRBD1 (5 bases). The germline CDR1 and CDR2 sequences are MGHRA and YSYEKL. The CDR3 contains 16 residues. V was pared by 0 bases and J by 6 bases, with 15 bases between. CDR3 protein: CASSQDLGTTSQPQHF. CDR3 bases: TGCGCCAGCAGCCAAGATCTAGGGACGACAAGTCAGCCCCAGCATTTT.

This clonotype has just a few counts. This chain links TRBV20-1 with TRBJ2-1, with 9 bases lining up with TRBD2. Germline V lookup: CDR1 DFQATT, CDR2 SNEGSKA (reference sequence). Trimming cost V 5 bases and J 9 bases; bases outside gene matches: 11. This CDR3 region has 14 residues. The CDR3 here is CSAVISGSSGEQFF. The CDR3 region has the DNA TGCAGTGCTGTAATTAGCGGGAGTTCCGGTGAGCAGTTCTTC.

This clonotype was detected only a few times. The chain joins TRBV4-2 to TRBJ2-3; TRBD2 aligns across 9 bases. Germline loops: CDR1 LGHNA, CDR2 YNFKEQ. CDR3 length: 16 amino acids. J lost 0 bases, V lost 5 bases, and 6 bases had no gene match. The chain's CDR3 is CASSVQRGASTDTQYF. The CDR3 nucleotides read TGTGCCAGCAGCGTCCAGCGGGGGGCCAGCACAGATACGCAGTATTTT.

This chain's CDR3 is CASSRGGTTNYGYTF. The CDR3, as DNA: TGTGCCAGCAGCCGTGGGGGGACAACTAACTATGGCTACACCTTC. This rearrangement joins TRBV11-2 to TRBJ1-2; the D gene is possibly TRBD1 (6 bases). This CDR3 is built from 15 residues. Trimming pared 5 bases from V and 0 bases from J, leaving 13 bases between. Germline loops: CDR1 SGHAT, CDR2 FQNNGV. Supplemented by reference TRBV11-2 and TRBJ1-2, the full variable domain reads EAGVAQSPRYKIIEKRQSVAFWCNPISGHATLYWYQQILGQGPKLLIQFQNNGVVDDSQLPKDRFSAERLKGVDSTLKIQPAKLEDSAVYLCASSRGGTTNYGYTFGSGTRLTVV.

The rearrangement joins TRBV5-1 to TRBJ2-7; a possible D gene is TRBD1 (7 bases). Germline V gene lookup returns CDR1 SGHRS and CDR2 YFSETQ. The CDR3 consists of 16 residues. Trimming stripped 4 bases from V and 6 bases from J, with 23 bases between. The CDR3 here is CASSLTRTGGTAEQYF. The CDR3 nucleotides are TGCGCCAGCAGCCTCACGAGGACAGGAGGGACTGCCGAGCAGTACTTC.

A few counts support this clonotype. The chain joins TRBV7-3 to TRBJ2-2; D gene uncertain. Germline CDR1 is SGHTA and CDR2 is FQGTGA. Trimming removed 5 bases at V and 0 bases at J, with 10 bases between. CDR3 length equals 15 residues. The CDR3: CASSDQGANTGELFF. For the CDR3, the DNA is TGTGCCAGCAGCGATCAAGGAGCGAACACCGGGGAGCTGTTTTTT.